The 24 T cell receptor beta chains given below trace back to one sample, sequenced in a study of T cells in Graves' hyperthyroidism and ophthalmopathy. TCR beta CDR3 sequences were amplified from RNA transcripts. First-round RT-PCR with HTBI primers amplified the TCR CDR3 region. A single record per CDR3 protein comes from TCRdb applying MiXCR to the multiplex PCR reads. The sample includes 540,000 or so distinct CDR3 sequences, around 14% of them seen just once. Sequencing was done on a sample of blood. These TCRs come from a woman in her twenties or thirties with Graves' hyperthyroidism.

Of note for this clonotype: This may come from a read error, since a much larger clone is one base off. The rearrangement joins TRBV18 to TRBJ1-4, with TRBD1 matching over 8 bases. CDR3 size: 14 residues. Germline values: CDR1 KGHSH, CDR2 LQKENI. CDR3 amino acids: CVSSPGRGREKLFF. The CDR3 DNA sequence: TGTGTCAGCTCACCTGGCAGGGGGCGAGAAAAACTGTTTTTT.

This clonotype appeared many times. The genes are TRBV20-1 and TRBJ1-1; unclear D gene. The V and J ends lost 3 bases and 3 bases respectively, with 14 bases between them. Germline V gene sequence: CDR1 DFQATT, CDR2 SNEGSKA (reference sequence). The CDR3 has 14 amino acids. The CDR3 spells CSARIRGQYTEAFF. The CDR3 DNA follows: TGCAGTGCTAGGATCCGAGGCCAATACACTGAAGCTTTCTTT.

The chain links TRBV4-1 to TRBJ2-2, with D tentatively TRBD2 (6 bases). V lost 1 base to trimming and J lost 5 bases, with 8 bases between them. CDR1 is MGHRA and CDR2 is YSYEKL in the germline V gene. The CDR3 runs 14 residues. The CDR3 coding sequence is TGCGCCAGCAGCCAAGGGGACTCAACCGGGGAGCTGTTTTTT. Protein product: CASSQGDSTGELFF.

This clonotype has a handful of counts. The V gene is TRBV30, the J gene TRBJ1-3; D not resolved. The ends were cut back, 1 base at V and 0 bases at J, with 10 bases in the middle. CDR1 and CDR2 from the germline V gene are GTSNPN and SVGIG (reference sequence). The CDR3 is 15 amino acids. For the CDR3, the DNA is TGTGCCTGGAGTGGAGGACTGAGCTCTGGAAACACCATATATTTT. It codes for CAWSGGLSSGNTIYF.

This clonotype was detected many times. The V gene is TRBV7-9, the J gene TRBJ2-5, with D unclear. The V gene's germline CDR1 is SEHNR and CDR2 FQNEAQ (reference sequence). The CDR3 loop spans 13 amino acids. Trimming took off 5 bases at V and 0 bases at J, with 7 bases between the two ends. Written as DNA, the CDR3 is TGTGCCAGCAGCAAACGGTACCAAGAGACCCAGTACTTC. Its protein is CASSKRYQETQYF. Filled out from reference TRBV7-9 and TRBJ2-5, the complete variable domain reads DTGVSQNPRHKITKRGQNVTFRCDPISEHNRLYWYRQTLGQGPEFLTYFQNEAQLEKSRLLSDRFSAERPKGSFSTLEIQRTEQGDSAMYLCASSKRYQETQYFGPGTRLLVL.

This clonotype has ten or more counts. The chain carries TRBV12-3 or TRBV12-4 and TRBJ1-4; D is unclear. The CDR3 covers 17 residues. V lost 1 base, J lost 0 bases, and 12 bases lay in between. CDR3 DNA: TGTGCCAGCAGTTTAGGTCTACAGTCTGCAACTAATGAAAAACTGTTTTTT. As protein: CASSLGLQSATNEKLFF.

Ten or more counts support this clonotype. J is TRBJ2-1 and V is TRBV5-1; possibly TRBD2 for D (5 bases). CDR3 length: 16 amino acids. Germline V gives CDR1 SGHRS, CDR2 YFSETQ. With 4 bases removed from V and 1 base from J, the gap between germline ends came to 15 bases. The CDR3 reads CASSPSDGGSYNEQFF. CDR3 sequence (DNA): TGCGCCAGCAGCCCCAGTGATGGCGGGTCCTACAATGAGCAGTTCTTC.

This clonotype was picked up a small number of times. CDR3 coding DNA: TGTGCCAGCAGCAATACCGGGACAGGGTACAATGAGCAGTTCTTC. Translating it yields CASSNTGTGYNEQFF. The J gene is TRBJ2-1, the V gene TRBV9, with TRBD1 matching 9 bases. The ends lost 4 bases at V and 4 bases at J; junction bases unmatched: 6. This CDR3 is 15 amino acids long. Per the germline V gene, CDR1 is SGDLS and CDR2 is YYNGEE.

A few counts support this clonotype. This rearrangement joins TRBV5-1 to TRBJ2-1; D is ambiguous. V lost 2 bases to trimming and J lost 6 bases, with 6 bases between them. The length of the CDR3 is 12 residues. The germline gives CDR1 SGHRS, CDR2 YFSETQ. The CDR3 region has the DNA TGCGCCAGCAGCTTTTATCCCAATGAGCAGTTCTTC. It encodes CASSFYPNEQFF.

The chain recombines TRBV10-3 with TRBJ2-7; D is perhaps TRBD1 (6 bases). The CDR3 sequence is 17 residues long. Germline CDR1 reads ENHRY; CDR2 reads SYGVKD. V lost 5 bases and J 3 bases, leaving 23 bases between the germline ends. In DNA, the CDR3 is TGTGCCATCAGTAGGACAGCCAACGGACCACCCAGCTACGAGCAGTACTTC. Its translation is CAISRTANGPPSYEQYF.

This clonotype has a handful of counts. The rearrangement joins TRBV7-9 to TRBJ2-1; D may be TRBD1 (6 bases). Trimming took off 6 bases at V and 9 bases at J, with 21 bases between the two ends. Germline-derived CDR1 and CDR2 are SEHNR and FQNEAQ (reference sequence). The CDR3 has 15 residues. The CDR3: CASSYILDSRAEQFF. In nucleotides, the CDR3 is TGTGCCAGCAGTTATATATTGGACAGCAGGGCTGAGCAGTTCTTC.

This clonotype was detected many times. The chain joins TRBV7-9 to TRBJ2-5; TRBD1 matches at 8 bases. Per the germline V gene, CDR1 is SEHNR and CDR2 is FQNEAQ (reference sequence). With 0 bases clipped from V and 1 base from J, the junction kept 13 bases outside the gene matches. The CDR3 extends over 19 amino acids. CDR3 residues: CASSLAGTGRGGGQETQYF. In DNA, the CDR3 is TGTGCCAGCAGCTTAGCCGGGACAGGACGAGGAGGCGGCCAAGAGACCCAGTACTTC. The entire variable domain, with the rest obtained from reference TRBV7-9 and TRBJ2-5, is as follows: DTGVSQNPRHKITKRGQNVTFRCDPISEHNRLYWYRQTLGQGPEFLTYFQNEAQLEKSRLLSDRFSAERPKGSFSTLEIQRTEQGDSAMYLCASSLAGTGRGGGQETQYFGPGTRLLVL.

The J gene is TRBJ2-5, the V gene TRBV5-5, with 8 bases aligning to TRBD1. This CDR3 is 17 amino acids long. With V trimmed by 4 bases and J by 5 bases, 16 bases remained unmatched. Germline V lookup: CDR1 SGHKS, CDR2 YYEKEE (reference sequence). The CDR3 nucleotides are TGTGCCAGCAGCCAGGACCGGGACAGGAGGACCACCGAGACCCAGTACTTC. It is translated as CASSQDRDRRTTETQYF.

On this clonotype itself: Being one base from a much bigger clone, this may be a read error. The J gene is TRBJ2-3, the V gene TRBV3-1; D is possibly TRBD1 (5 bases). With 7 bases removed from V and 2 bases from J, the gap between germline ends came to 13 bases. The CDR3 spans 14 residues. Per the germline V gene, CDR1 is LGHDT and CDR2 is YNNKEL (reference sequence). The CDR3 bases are TGTGCCAGCATCCTAGGACACTTCACAGATACGCAGTATTTT. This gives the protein CASILGHFTDTQYF.

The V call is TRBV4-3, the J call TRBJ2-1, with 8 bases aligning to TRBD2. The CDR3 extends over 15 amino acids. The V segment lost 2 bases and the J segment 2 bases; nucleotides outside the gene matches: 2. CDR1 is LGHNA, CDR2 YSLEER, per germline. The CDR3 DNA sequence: TGCGCCAGCAGCCAAACTAGCGGAACCTACAATGAGCAGTTCTTC. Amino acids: CASSQTSGTYNEQFF.

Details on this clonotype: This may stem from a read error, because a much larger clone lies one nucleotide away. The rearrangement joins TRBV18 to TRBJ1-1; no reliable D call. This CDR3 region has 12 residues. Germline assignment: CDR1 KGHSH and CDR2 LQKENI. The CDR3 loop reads CASPPRREDAFF. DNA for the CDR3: TGTGCCAGCCCACCAAGGAGGGAGGATGCTTTCTTT.

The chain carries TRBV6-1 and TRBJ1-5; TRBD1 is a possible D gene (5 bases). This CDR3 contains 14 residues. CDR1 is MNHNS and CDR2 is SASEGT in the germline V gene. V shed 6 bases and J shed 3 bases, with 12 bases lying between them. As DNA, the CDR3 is TGTGCCAGCAGCCGGGGCAGCTACAATCAGCCCCAGCATTTT. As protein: CASSRGSYNQPQHF.

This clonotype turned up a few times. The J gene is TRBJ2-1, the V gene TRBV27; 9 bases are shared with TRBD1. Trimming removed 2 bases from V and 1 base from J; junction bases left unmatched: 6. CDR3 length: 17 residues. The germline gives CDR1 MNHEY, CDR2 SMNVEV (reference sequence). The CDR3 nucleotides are TGTGCCAGCAGTTTACTTAGGACAGGGGTTTCCTACAATGAGCAGTTCTTC. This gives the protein CASSLLRTGVSYNEQFF.

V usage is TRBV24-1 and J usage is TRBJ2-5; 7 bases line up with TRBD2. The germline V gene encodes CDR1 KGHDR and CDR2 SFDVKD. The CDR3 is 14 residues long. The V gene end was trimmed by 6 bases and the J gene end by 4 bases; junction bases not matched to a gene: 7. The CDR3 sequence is CATSKAGALETQYF. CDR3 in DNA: TGTGCCACCAGTAAGGCGGGAGCACTAGAGACCCAGTACTTC.

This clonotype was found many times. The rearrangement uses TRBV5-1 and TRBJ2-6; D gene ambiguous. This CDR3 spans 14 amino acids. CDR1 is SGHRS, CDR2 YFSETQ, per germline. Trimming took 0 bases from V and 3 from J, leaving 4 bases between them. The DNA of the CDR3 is TGCGCCAGCAGCTTGGCCGGTGGGGCCAACGTCCTGACTTTC. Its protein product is CASSLAGGANVLTF. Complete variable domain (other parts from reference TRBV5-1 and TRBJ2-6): KAGVTQTPRYLIKTRGQQVTLSCSPISGHRSVSWYQQTPGQGLQFLFEYFSETQRNKGNFPGRFSGRQFSNSRSEMNVSTLELGDSALYLCASSLAGGANVLTFGAGSRLTVL.

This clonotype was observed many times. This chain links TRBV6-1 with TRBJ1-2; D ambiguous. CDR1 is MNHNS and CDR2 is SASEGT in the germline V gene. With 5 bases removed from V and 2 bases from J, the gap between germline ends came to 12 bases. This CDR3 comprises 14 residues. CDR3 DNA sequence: TGTGCCAGCAGTAGATTTGACTTCAACTATGGCTACACCTTC. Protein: CASSRFDFNYGYTF.

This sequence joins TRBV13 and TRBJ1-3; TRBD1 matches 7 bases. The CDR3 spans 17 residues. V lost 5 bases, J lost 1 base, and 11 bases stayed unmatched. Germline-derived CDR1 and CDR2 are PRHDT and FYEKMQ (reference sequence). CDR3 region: CASSRFAGGPSGNTIYF. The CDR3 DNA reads TGTGCCAGCAGCCGGTTCGCAGGGGGACCTTCTGGAAACACCATATATTTT. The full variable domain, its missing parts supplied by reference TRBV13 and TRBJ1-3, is AAGVIQSPRHLIKEKRETATLKCYPIPRHDTVYWYQQGPGQDPQFLISFYEKMQSDKGSIPDRFSAQQFSDYHSELNMSSLELGDSALYFCASSRFAGGPSGNTIYFGEGSWLTVV.

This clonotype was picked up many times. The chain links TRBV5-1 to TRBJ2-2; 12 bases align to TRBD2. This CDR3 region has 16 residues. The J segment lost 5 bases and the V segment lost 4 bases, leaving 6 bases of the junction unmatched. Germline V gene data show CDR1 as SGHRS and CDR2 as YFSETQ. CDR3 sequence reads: CASSDGLAGWTGELFF. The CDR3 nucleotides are TGCGCCAGCAGCGACGGACTAGCGGGATGGACCGGGGAGCTGTTTTTT.

The CDR3 loop reads CASSKGTDNEQFF. As DNA, the CDR3 is TGTGCCAGCAGCAAAGGGACGGATAATGAGCAGTTCTTC. The chain combines TRBV7-6 with TRBJ2-1; possibly TRBD1 or TRBD2 for D (5 bases each). The germline gives CDR1 SGHVS, CDR2 FNYEAQ. V lost 5 bases and J 7 bases, leaving 12 bases between the germline ends. CDR3 size: 13 residues.